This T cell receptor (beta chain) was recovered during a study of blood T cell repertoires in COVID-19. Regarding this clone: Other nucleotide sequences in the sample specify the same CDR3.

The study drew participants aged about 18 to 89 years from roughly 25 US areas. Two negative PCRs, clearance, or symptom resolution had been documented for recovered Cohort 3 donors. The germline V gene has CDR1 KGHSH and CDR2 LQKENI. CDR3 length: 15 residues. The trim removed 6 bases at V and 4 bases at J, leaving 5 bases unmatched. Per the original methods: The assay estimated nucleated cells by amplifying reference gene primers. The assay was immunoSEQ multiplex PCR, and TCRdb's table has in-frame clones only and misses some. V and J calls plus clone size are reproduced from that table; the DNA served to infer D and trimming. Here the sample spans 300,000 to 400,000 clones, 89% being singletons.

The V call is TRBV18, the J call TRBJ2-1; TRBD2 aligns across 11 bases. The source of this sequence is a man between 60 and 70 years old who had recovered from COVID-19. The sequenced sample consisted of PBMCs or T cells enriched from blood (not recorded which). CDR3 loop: CASSPGLAEYNEQFF. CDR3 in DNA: TGTGCCAGCTCCCCGGGACTAGCGGAATACAATGAGCAGTTCTTC. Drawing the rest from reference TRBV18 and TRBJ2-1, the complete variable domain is NAGVMQNPRHLVRRRGQEARLRCSPMKGHSHVYWYRQLPEEGLKFMVYLQKENIIDESGMPKERFSAEFPKEGPSILRIQQVVRGDSAAYFCASSPGLAEYNEQFFGPGTRLTVL.